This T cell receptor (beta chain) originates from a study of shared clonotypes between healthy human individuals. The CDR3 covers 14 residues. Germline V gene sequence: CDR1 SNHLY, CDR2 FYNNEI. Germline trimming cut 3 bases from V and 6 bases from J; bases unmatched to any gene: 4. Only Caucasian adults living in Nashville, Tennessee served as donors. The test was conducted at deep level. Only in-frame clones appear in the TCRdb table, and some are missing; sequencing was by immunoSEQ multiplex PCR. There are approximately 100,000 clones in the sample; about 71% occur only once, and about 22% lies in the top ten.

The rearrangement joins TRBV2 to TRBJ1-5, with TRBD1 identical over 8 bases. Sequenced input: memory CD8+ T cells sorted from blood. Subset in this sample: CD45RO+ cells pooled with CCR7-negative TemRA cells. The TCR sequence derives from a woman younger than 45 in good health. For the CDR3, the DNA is TGTGCCAGCAGTGACAGGGGGCGTCGTCAGCCCCAGCATTTT. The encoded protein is CASSDRGRRQPQHF. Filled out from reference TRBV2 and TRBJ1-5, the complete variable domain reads EPEVTQTPSHQVTQMGQEVILRCVPISNHLYFYWYRQILGQKVEFLVSFYNNEISEKSEIFDDQFSVERPDGSNFTLKIRSTKLEDSAMYFCASSDRGRRQPQHFGDGTRLSIL.